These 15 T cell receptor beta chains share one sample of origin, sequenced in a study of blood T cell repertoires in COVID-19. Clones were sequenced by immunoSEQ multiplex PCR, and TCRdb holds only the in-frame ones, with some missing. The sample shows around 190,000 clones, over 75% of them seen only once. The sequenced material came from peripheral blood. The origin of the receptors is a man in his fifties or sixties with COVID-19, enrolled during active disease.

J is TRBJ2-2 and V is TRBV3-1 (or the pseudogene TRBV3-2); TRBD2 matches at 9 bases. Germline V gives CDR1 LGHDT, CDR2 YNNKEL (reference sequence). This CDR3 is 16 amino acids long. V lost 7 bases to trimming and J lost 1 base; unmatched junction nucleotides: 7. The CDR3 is CASNRAGGMNTGELFF. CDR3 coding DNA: TGTGCCAGCAACCGGGCGGGAGGGATGAACACCGGGGAGCTGTTTTTT.

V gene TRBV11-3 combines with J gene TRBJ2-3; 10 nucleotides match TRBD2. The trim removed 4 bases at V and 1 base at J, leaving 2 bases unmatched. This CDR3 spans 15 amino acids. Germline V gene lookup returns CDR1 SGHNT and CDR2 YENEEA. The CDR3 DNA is TGTGCCAGCAGCTCCGGGACTAGCGGCACAGATACGCAGTATTTT. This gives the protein CASSSGTSGTDTQYF.

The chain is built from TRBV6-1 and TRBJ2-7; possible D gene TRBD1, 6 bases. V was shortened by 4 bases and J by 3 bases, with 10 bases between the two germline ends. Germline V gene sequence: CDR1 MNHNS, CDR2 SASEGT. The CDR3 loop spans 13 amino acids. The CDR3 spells CASSAGHNYEQYF. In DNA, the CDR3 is TGTGCCAGCAGTGCGGGACACAACTACGAGCAGTACTTC.

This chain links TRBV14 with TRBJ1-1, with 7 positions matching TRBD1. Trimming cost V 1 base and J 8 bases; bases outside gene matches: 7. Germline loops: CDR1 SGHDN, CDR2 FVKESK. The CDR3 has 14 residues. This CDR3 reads CASSQVSGGTEAFF. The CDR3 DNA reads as TGTGCCAGCAGCCAAGTGTCAGGGGGTACGGAAGCTTTCTTT.

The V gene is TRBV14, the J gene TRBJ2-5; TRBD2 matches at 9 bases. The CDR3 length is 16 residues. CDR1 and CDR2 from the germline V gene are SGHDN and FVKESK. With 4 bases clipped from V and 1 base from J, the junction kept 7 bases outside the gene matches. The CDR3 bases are TGTGCCAGCAGCCCCATGGGACTAGCAATCCAAGAGACCCAGTACTTC. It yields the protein CASSPMGLAIQETQYF. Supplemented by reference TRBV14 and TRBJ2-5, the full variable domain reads EAGVTQFPSHSVIEKGQTVTLRCDPISGHDNLYWYRRVMGKEIKFLLHFVKESKQDESGMPNNRFLAERTGGTYSTLKVQPAELEDSGVYFCASSPMGLAIQETQYFGPGTRLLVL.

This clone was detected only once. This CDR3 reads CASRTWGGESEKLFF. Written as DNA, the CDR3 is TGTGCCAGCAGGACCTGGGGGGGAGAATCGGAAAAACTGTTTTTT. This sequence joins TRBV6-5 and TRBJ1-4, with D possibly matching TRBD1 (5 bases). This CDR3 is built from 15 residues. V was trimmed by 6 bases and J by 8 bases, leaving 19 bases between them. Germline CDR1 reads MNHEY; CDR2 reads SVGAGI.

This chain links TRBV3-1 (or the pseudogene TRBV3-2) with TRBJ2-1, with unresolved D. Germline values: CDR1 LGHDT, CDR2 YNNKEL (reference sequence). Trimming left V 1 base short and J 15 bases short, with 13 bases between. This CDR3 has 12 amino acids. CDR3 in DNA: TGTGCCAGCAGCCAAGGTGGTCCAGCGCCGTTCTTC. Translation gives CASSQGGPAPFF.

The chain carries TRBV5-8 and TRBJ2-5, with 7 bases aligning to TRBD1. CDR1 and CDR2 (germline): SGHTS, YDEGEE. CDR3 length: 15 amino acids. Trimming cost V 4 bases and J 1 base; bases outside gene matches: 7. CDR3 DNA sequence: TGTGCCAGCAGCCCCCTACAGGGGTCCCAAGAGACCCAGTACTTC. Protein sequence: CASSPLQGSQETQYF.

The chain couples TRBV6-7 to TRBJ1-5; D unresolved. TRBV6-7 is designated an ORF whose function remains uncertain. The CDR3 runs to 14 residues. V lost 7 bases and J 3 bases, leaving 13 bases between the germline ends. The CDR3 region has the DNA TGTGCCAGCACCAACCTAGTTCCCAATCAGCCCCAGCATTTT. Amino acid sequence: CASTNLVPNQPQHF.

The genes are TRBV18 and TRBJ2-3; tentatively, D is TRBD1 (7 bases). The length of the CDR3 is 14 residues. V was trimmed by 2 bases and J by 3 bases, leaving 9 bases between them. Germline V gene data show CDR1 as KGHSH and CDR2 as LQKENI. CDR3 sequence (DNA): TGTGCCAGCTCACCATCAGGGGGGACAGATACGCAGTATTTT. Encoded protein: CASSPSGGTDTQYF.

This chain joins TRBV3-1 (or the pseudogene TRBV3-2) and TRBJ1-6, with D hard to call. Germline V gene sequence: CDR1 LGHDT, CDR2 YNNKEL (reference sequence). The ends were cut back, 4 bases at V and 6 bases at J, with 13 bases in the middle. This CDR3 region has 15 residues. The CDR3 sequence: CASSPLLQVNSPLHF. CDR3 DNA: TGTGCCAGCAGCCCCCTCCTCCAGGTTAATTCACCCCTCCACTTT.

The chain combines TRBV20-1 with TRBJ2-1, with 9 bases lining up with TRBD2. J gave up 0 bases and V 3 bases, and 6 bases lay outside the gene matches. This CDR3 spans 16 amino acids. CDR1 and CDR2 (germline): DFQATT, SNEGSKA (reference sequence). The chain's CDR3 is CSASVRRGGSYNEQFF. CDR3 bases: TGCAGTGCTAGTGTGAGGCGGGGGGGCTCCTACAATGAGCAGTTCTTC.

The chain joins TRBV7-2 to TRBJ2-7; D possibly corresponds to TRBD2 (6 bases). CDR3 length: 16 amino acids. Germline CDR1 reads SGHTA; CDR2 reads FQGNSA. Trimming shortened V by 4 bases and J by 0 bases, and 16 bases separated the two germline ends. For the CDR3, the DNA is TGTGCCAGCAGCTCCGGGGAGGCGTACAGCTCCTACGAGCAGTACTTC. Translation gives CASSSGEAYSSYEQYF.

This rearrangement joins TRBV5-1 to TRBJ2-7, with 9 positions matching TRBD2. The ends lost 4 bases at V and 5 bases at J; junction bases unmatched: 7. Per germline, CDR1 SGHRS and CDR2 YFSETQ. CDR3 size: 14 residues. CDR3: CASSGTGTSHEQYF. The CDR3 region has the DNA TGCGCCAGCAGCGGGACCGGGACTAGCCACGAGCAGTACTTC. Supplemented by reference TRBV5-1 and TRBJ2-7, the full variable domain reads KAGVTQTPRYLIKTRGQQVTLSCSPISGHRSVSWYQQTPGQGLQFLFEYFSETQRNKGNFPGRFSGRQFSNSRSEMNVSTLELGDSALYLCASSGTGTSHEQYFGPGTRLTVT.

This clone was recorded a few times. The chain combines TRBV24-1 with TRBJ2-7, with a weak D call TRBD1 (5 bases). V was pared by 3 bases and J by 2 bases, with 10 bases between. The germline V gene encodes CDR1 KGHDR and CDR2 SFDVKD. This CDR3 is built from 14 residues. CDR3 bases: TGTGCCACCAGTGATCGGACACCCCCCTACGAGCAGTACTTC. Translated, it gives CATSDRTPPYEQYF.